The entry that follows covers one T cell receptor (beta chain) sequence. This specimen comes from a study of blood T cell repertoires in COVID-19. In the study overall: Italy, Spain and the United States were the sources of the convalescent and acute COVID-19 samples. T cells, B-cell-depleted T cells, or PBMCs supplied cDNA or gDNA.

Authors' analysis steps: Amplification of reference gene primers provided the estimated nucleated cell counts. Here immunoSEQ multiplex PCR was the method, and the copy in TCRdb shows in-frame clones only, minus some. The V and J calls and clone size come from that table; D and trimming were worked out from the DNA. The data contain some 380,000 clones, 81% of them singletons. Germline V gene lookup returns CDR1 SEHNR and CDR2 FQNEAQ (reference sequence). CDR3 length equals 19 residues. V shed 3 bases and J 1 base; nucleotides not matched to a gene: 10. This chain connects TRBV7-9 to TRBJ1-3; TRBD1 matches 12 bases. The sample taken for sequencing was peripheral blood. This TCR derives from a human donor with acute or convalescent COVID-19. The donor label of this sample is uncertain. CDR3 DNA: TGTGCCAGCAGCTTCCGGGACAGGGGGCTAAGTGTATCTGGAAACACCATATATTTT. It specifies CASSFRDRGLSVSGNTIYF.